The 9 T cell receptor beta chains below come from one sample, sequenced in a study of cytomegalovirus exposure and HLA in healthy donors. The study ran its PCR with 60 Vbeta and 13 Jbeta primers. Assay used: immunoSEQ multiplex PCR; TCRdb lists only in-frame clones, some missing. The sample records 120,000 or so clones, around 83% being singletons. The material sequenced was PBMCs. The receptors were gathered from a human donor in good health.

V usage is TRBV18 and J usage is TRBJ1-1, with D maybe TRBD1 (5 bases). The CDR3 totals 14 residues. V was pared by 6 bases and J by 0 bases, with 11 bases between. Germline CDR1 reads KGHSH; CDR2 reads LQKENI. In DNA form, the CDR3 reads TGTGCCAGCTCCCCGGCAGGGATGAACACTGAAGCTTTCTTT. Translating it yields CASSPAGMNTEAFF.

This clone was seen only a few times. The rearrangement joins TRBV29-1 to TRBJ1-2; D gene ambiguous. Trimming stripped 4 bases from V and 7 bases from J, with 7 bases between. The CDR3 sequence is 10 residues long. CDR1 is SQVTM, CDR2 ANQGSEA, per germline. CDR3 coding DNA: TGCAGCGTTGTCACGGGTGGCTACACCTTC. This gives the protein CSVVTGGYTF.

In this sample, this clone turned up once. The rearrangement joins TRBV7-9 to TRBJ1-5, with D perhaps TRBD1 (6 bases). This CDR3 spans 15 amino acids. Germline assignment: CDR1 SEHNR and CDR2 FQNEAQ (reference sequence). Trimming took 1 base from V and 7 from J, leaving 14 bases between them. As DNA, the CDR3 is TGTGCCAGCAGCTTAGGAGGGGGGGGTGAACAGCCCCAGCATTTT. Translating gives CASSLGGGGEQPQHF. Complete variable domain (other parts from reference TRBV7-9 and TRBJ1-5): DTGVSQNPRHKITKRGQNVTFRCDPISEHNRLYWYRQTLGQGPEFLTYFQNEAQLEKSRLLSDRFSAERPKGSFSTLEIQRTEQGDSAMYLCASSLGGGGEQPQHFGDGTRLSIL.

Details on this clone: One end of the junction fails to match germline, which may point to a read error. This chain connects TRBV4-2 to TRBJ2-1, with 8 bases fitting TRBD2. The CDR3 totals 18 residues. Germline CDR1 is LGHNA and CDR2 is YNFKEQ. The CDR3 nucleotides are TGTGCCAGCAGCCCCTACCCAGCGGGGGCCGAGTCCTCCAATGAGCAGTTCTTC. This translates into CASSPYPAGAESSNEQFF.

CDR3 nucleotides: TGTGCCAGCAGCTCAAGCCCTGAGACTGAAGCTTTCTTT. This encodes CASSSSPETEAFF. The chain combines TRBV7-9 with TRBJ1-1; D is undetermined. V lost 4 bases and J lost 5, with 11 bases in between. CDR1 SEHNR and CDR2 FQNEAQ come from the germline V gene (reference sequence). The length of the CDR3 is 13 residues.

CDR3 region: CASSEATSLGQFF. The CDR3 DNA is TGTGCCAGCAGTGAAGCGACTTCCCTGGGGCAGTTCTTC. This chain links TRBV2 with TRBJ2-1; D uncertain. From germline, CDR1 is SNHLY and CDR2 FYNNEI. Deletions cut 0 bases from V and 12 bases from J, with 12 bases between. The CDR3 loop spans 13 amino acids.

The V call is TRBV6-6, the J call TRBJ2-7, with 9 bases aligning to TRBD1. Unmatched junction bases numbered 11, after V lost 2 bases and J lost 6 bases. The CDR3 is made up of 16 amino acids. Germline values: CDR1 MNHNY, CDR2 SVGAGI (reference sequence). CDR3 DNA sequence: TGTGCCAGCAGTTACCTCCGGACAGGGGTAGGGGGCGAGCAGTACTTC. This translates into CASSYLRTGVGGEQYF.

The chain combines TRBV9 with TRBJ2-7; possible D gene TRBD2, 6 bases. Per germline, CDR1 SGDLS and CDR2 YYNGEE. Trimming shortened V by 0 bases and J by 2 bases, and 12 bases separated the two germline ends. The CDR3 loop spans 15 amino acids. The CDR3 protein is CASSVGGDLAYEQYF. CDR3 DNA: TGTGCCAGCAGCGTAGGGGGGGATTTGGCCTACGAGCAGTACTTC.

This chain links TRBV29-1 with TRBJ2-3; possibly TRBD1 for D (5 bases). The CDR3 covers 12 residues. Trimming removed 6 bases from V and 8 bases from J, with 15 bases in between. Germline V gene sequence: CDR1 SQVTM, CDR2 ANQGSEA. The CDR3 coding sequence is TGCAGCGTCAATGCCCCAGGGTTTACGCAGTATTTT. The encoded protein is CSVNAPGFTQYF.